These 27 T cell receptor beta chains share one sample of origin, sequenced in a study of PD-L1 blockade in urothelial cancer. Time point noted: pretreatment peripheral blood. Clones were sequenced by immunoSEQ multiplex PCR, and TCRdb holds only the in-frame ones, with some missing. This sample has tens of thousands of clones, with roughly 90% found just once. The source material was PBMCs, sampled around atezolizumab (anti-PD-L1) treatment. The receptors stem from a man between 60 and 70 years old with urothelial cancer.

The chain combines TRBV6-5 with TRBJ1-2; 8 bases are a match to TRBD1. The CDR3 contains 14 residues. Unmatched junction bases numbered 5, after V lost 4 bases and J lost 4 bases. Germline values: CDR1 MNHEY, CDR2 SVGAGI. CDR3 amino acids: CASSSRQGFYGYTF. In DNA form, the CDR3 reads TGTGCCAGCAGTTCGCGACAGGGGTTCTATGGCTACACCTTC.

CDR3 loop: CASSFDRGIYGYTF. The CDR3 bases are TGTGCCAGCAGCTTTGACAGGGGGATCTATGGCTACACCTTC. This chain links TRBV7-2 with TRBJ1-2; 9 bases map to TRBD1. CDR1 SGHTA and CDR2 FQGNSA come from the germline V gene. This CDR3 contains 14 residues. V dropped 3 bases and J dropped 4; count of bases not matched to a gene: 3.

The rearrangement joins TRBV5-1 to TRBJ2-7; 7 bases line up with TRBD1. CDR3 length equals 14 residues. The V and J ends lost 7 bases and 3 bases, in that order; junction bases with no gene match: 10. Germline-derived CDR1 and CDR2 are SGHRS and YFSETQ. The CDR3 sequence is CASAGTGQIYEQYF. CDR3 in DNA: TGCGCCAGCGCTGGGACGGGACAGATCTACGAGCAGTACTTC.

This clone was counted only a few times. This chain joins TRBV30 and TRBJ1-1; 10 bases are a match to TRBD1. From germline, CDR1 is GTSNPN and CDR2 SVGIG (reference sequence). CDR3 length: 15 amino acids. After removal of 4 bases from V and 4 bases from J, the junction contained 9 bases not matched to a gene. CDR3 nucleotides: TGTGCCTGGACCGACTTGGGACAGGGGAGCACTGAAGCTTTCTTT. This sequence encodes CAWTDLGQGSTEAFF.

The V and J genes are TRBV9 and TRBJ1-6; 10 bases are a match to TRBD1. Germline V gene data show CDR1 as SGDLS and CDR2 as YYNGEE. V shed 6 bases, J shed 5 bases, and the junction held 5 bases outside the gene matches. The CDR3 is 15 residues long. CDR3 amino acids: CASNPGQGDNSPLHF. In DNA form, the CDR3 reads TGTGCCAGCAATCCCGGACAGGGGGATAATTCACCCCTCCACTTT.

The V and J genes are TRBV30 and TRBJ1-2; D is undetermined. The CDR3 contains 13 residues. Trimming took off 0 bases at V and 2 bases at J, with 7 bases between the two ends. Germline-derived CDR1 and CDR2 are GTSNPN and SVGIG (reference sequence). The CDR3 DNA reads as TGTGCCTGGAGTGTGAAACAGAACTATGGCTACACCTTC. Encoded protein: CAWSVKQNYGYTF.

The rearrangement links TRBV14 to TRBJ2-7; a weak D match, TRBD1 (6 bases). Trimming pared 2 bases from V and 6 bases from J, leaving 11 bases between. CDR3 length: 13 residues. Germline V gene data show CDR1 as SGHDN and CDR2 as FVKESK. CDR3 sequence (DNA): TGTGCCAGCAGCCAAATCTCCAGGGGCGAGCAGTACTTC. Translating it yields CASSQISRGEQYF. The full variable domain, its missing parts supplied by reference TRBV14 and TRBJ2-7, is EAGVTQFPSHSVIEKGQTVTLRCDPISGHDNLYWYRRVMGKEIKFLLHFVKESKQDESGMPNNRFLAERTGGTYSTLKVQPAELEDSGVYFCASSQISRGEQYFGPGTRLTVT.

The chain has TRBV7-9 and TRBJ1-2; D is uncertain. The V gene lost 5 bases and the J gene lost 2 bases, with 18 bases spanning the gap. This CDR3 has 16 amino acids. Germline-derived CDR1 and CDR2 are SEHNR and FQNEAQ (reference sequence). The CDR3 DNA sequence: TGTGCCAGCAGCCCGGGCCGAGGGCAGGCGAACTATGGCTACACCTTC. Amino acids: CASSPGRGQANYGYTF.

This rearrangement joins TRBV18 to TRBJ1-5, with D possibly being TRBD1 (5 bases). The V gene's germline CDR1 is KGHSH and CDR2 LQKENI. This CDR3 contains 15 residues. Between the trimmed V and J ends, which lost 2 bases and 4 bases, there was a span of 12 bases. The CDR3 loop is CASSPGQGTNQPQHF. The CDR3 bases are TGTGCCAGCTCACCAGGGCAGGGAACGAATCAGCCCCAGCATTTT.

The CDR3 loop reads CATSRRRTGSTDTQYF. As DNA, the CDR3 is TGTGCCACCAGCAGACGGAGGACAGGGAGCACAGATACGCAGTATTTT. The V gene is TRBV15, the J gene TRBJ2-3; TRBD1 agrees at 8 bases. The CDR3 contains 16 residues. Germline V gene data show CDR1 as LNHNV and CDR2 as YYDKDF (reference sequence). The V and J ends lost 2 bases and 0 bases, in that order; junction bases with no gene match: 4.

The CDR3 DNA is TGTGCCATCAGTGCGGCCGGGACTAGCGTGCCCACAGATACGCAGTATTTT. This codes for CAISAAGTSVPTDTQYF. This sequence joins TRBV10-3 and TRBJ2-3, with 10 bases lining up with TRBD2. Germline CDR1 is ENHRY and CDR2 is SYGVKD. The CDR3 is 17 residues long. J gave up 2 bases and V 4 bases, and 9 bases lay outside the gene matches.

V gene TRBV13 combines with J gene TRBJ1-3; D is unclear. The V gene's germline CDR1 is PRHDT and CDR2 FYEKMQ (reference sequence). The CDR3 runs 15 residues. V was trimmed by 7 bases and J by 2 bases, leaving 15 bases between them. This CDR3 reads CASTEDFGTGNTIYF. The CDR3 nucleotides are TGTGCCAGCACTGAGGATTTCGGTACTGGAAACACCATATATTTT.

The chain combines TRBV6-5 with TRBJ2-7; 7 bases map to TRBD1. CDR1 and CDR2 (germline): MNHEY, SVGAGI. J lost 3 bases, V lost 9 bases, and 2 bases had no gene match. The CDR3 has 11 amino acids. The CDR3 protein is CASSGGYEQYF. The CDR3 DNA reads TGTGCCAGTTCAGGGGGCTACGAGCAGTACTTC.

The chain couples TRBV4-3 to TRBJ2-1; tentative D call: TRBD1 (6 bases). V was pared by 0 bases and J by 0 bases, with 9 bases between. There are 16 residues in the CDR3. Germline V gives CDR1 LGHNA, CDR2 YSLEER. The CDR3 DNA reads as TGCGCCAGCAGCCAAGATATACAGGGCTCCTACAATGAGCAGTTCTTC. Encoded protein: CASSQDIQGSYNEQFF.

The V and J genes are TRBV10-3 and TRBJ2-1, with 9 bases lining up with TRBD2. The CDR3 length is 16 residues. V lost 3 bases to trimming and J lost 2 bases; unmatched junction nucleotides: 5. Germline-derived CDR1 and CDR2 are ENHRY and SYGVKD. The CDR3 coding sequence is TGTGCCATCAGTGATGGGACTAGCCAAACCTACAATGAGCAGTTCTTC. It is translated as CAISDGTSQTYNEQFF.

This CDR3 is CASSSTGTQYF. DNA for the CDR3: TGTGCCAGCAGTAGTACGGGGACCCAGTACTTC. The chain has TRBV27 and TRBJ2-5; D is undetermined. V was clipped by 5 bases and J by 7 bases, with 8 bases between them. Germline CDR1 reads MNHEY; CDR2 reads SMNVEV (reference sequence). The CDR3 has 11 amino acids.

The chain joins TRBV7-9 to TRBJ2-2; tentatively, D is TRBD2 (6 bases). CDR3 length: 13 amino acids. CDR1 is SEHNR and CDR2 is FQNEAQ in the germline V gene (reference sequence). V lost 7 bases, J lost 4 bases, and 10 bases lay in between. The DNA of the CDR3 is TGTGCCAGCATCTTTAGCGGCACCGGGGAGCTGTTTTTT. Translating it yields CASIFSGTGELFF.

Points on this clone: The DNA is omitted, as the CDR3 cannot be located on it reliably, and the CDR3 follows TCRdb's listing. The chain is built from TRBV9 and TRBJ2-5; TRBD2 is taken as the D call from the table, unchecked against the DNA. Including both end residues, the CDR3 is 13 amino acids long. Germline V gives CDR1 SGDLS, CDR2 YYNGEE. This CDR3 is CASSVGGGTPKYF.

This chain joins TRBV30 and TRBJ2-7; perhaps TRBD1 as D (6 bases). The ends were cut back, 3 bases at V and 3 bases at J, with 12 bases in the middle. The length of the CDR3 is 13 residues. Germline assignment: CDR1 GTSNPN and CDR2 SVGIG (reference sequence). CDR3 coding DNA: TGTGCCTGGAGGGCAGGGGCTAGCTACGAGCAGTACTTC. It codes for CAWRAGASYEQYF.

In its sample, this clone was seen once. The chain joins TRBV6-1 to TRBJ1-3; TRBD1 agrees at 9 bases. Per the germline V gene, CDR1 is MNHNS and CDR2 is SASEGT. The CDR3 has 15 residues. With 7 bases clipped from V and 4 bases from J, the junction kept 8 bases outside the gene matches. The CDR3 DNA is TGTGCCAGCAACAGGGGGCTACTTTCCGGAAACACCATATATTTT. Translated, it gives CASNRGLLSGNTIYF.

CDR3 sequence: CASRGLLATKSEAFF. The CDR3 nucleotides are TGTGCCAGTCGGGGACTACTCGCGACAAAGAGTGAAGCTTTCTTT. This chain connects TRBV19 to TRBJ1-1; D might be TRBD1 (5 bases). The germline V gene has CDR1 LNHDA and CDR2 SQIVND (reference sequence). The CDR3 length is 15 residues. The germline V and J ends were trimmed by 8 bases and 7 bases, with 23 bases remaining between them.

The V and J genes are TRBV18 and TRBJ2-1, with TRBD1 identical over 9 bases. Unmatched junction bases numbered 7, after V lost 5 bases and J lost 5 bases. CDR1 KGHSH and CDR2 LQKENI come from the germline V gene. The CDR3 contains 15 residues. CDR3 sequence: CASSNRDRENNEQFF. The CDR3 bases are TGTGCCAGCTCAAACCGGGACAGGGAAAACAATGAGCAGTTCTTC. The complete variable domain, with remaining parts taken from reference TRBV18 and TRBJ2-1, reads NAGVMQNPRHLVRRRGQEARLRCSPMKGHSHVYWYRQLPEEGLKFMVYLQKENIIDESGMPKERFSAEFPKEGPSILRIQQVVRGDSAAYFCASSNRDRENNEQFFGPGTRLTVL.

This clone was counted a single time. The V gene is TRBV7-3, the J gene TRBJ1-1, with D possibly matching TRBD1 (5 bases). The CDR3 has 16 residues. Germline V lookup: CDR1 SGHTA, CDR2 FQGTGA. V lost 1 base to trimming and J lost 4 bases, with 16 bases between them. The CDR3: CASSLSGGSGSTEAFF. In DNA form, the CDR3 reads TGTGCCAGCAGCTTAAGCGGGGGTTCCGGGAGCACTGAAGCTTTCTTT. Drawing the rest from reference TRBV7-3 and TRBJ1-1, the complete variable domain is GAGVSQTPSNKVTEKGKYVELRCDPISGHTALYWYRQSLGQGPEFLIYFQGTGAADDSGLPNDRFFAVRPEGSVSTLKIQRTERGDSAVYLCASSLSGGSGSTEAFFGQGTRLTVV.

The rearrangement joins TRBV6-5 to TRBJ2-1; D is possibly TRBD2 (5 bases). Germline CDR1 is MNHEY and CDR2 is SVGAGI. The CDR3 has 14 amino acids. Deletions cut 5 bases from V and 3 bases from J, with 11 bases between. Written as DNA, the CDR3 is TGTGCCAGCAGTGCCCCGGGATTCTACAATGAGCAGTTCTTC. Its translation: CASSAPGFYNEQFF.

The chain recombines TRBV7-8 with TRBJ1-3; D is uncertain. This CDR3 is 15 amino acids long. The V gene lost 1 base and the J gene lost 0 bases, with 7 bases spanning the gap. Germline V gives CDR1 SGHVS, CDR2 FQNEAQ. The CDR3 spells CASSLGPTSGNTIYF. For the CDR3, the DNA is TGTGCCAGCAGCTTAGGGCCCACCTCTGGAAACACCATATATTTT.

This sequence joins TRBV15 and TRBJ2-3; D remains ambiguous. Trimming cost V 8 bases and J 0 bases, with 6 bases left between them. Per the germline V gene, CDR1 is LNHNV and CDR2 is YYDKDF (reference sequence). The CDR3 covers 12 residues. The CDR3 region is CATRASTDTQYF. In DNA, the CDR3 is TGTGCCACCCGAGCTAGCACAGATACGCAGTATTTT. The whole variable domain, remainder taken from reference TRBV15 and TRBJ2-3, is DAMVIQNPRYQVTQFGKPVTLSCSQTLNHNVMYWYQQKSSQAPKLLFHYYDKDFNNEADTPDNFQSRRPNTSFCFLDIRSPGLGDTAMYLCATRASTDTQYFGPGTRLTVL.

The chain joins TRBV19 to TRBJ2-6; 7 bases are a match to TRBD1. CDR3 length equals 19 residues. J gave up 1 base and V 3 bases, and 12 bases lay outside the gene matches. Germline CDR1 reads LNHDA; CDR2 reads SQIVND (reference sequence). The CDR3, as DNA: TGTGCCAGTAGTATGAACCCGGGACAGATAACTTCTGGGGCCAACGTCCTGACTTTC. This encodes CASSMNPGQITSGANVLTF.